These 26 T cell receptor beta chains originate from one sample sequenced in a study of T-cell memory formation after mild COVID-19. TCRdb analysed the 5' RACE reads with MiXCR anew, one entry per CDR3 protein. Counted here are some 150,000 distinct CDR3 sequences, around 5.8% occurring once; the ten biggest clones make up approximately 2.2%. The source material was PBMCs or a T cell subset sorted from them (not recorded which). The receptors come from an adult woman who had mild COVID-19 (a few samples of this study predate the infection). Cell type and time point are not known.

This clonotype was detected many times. The CDR3, as DNA: TGCGCCAGCAGACAGACTAGCGGGAGGGTCGATACGCAGTATTTT. Residues: CASRQTSGRVDTQYF. The V gene is TRBV5-1, the J gene TRBJ2-3; 14 bases fit TRBD2. CDR3 length equals 15 residues. The J segment lost 6 bases and the V segment lost 5 bases, leaving 5 bases of the junction unmatched. CDR1 SGHRS and CDR2 YFSETQ come from the germline V gene.

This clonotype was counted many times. The CDR3 nucleotides are TGTGCCAGCAGCTTAGTTCCTTTCGATCCGACAAGCACTGAAGCTTTCTTT. It translates to CASSLVPFDPTSTEAFF. This chain uses TRBV7-2 with TRBJ1-1, with D hard to call. The CDR3 has 17 amino acids. With 1 base removed from V and 4 bases from J, the gap between germline ends came to 19 bases. Germline lookup yields CDR1 SGHTA and CDR2 FQGNSA.

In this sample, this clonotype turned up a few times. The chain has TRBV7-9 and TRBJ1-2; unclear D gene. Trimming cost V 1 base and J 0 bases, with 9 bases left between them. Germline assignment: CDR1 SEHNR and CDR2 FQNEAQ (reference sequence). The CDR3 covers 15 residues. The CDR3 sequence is CASSLDGIANYGYTF. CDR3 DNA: TGTGCCAGCAGCTTAGACGGAATAGCTAACTATGGCTACACCTTC.

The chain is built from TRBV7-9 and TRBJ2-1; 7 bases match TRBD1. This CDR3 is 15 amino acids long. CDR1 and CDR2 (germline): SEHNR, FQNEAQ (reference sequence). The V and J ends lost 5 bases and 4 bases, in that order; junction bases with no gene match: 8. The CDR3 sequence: CASSPDRLRYNEQFF. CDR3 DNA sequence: TGTGCCAGCAGCCCGGACAGGCTCCGTTACAATGAGCAGTTCTTC.

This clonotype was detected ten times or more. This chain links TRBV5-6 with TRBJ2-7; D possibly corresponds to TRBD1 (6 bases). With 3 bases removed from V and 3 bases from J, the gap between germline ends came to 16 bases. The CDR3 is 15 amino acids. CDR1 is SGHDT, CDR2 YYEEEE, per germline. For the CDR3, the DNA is TGTGCCAGCAGCTCCTACAGGGATGGGAACTACGAGCAGTACTTC. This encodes CASSSYRDGNYEQYF.

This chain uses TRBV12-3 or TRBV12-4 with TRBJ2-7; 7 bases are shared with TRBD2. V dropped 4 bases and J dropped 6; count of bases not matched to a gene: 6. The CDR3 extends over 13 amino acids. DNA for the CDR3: TGTGCCAGCAGTTCCGCGGGAGCGGCCGAGCAGTACTTC. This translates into CASSSAGAAEQYF.

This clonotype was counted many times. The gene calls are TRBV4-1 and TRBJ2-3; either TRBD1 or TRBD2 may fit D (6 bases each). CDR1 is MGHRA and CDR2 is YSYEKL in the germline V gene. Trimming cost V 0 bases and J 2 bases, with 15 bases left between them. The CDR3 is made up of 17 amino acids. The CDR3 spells CASSQDGLRGDTDTQYF. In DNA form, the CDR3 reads TGCGCCAGCAGCCAAGATGGGTTGAGGGGGGACACAGATACGCAGTATTTT.

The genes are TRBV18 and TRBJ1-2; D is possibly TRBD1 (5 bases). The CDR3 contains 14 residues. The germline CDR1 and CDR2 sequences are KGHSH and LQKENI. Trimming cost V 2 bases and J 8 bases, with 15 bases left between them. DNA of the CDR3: TGTGCCAGCTCACCAAAGAATAGGGGAGACGGCTACACCTTC. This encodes CASSPKNRGDGYTF. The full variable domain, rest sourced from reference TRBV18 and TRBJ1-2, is NAGVMQNPRHLVRRRGQEARLRCSPMKGHSHVYWYRQLPEEGLKFMVYLQKENIIDESGMPKERFSAEFPKEGPSILRIQQVVRGDSAAYFCASSPKNRGDGYTFGSGTRLTVV.

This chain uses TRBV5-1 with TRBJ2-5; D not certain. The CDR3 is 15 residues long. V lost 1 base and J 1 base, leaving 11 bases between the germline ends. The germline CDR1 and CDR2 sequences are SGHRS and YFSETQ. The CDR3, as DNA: TGCGCCAGCAGCTTGACGCAGAGATTCCAAGAGACCCAGTACTTC. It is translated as CASSLTQRFQETQYF.

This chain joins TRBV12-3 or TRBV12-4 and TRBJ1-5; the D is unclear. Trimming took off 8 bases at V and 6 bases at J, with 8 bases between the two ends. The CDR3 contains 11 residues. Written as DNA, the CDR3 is TGTGCCAGCGGCCTGGGTCAGCCCCAGCATTTT. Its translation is CASGLGQPQHF.

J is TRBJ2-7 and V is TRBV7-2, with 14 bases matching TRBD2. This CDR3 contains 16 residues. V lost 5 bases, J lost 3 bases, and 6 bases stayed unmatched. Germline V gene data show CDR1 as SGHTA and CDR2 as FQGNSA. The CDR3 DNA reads TGTGCCAGCAGCCCCTACGGGACTAGCGGGGGCTACGAGCAGTACTTC. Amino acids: CASSPYGTSGGYEQYF.

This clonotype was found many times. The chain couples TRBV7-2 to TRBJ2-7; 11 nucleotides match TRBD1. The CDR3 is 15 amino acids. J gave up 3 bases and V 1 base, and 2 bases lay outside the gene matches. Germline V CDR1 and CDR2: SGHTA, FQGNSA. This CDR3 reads CASSLGGTGGYEQYF. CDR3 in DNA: TGTGCCAGCAGCTTAGGGGGGACAGGGGGCTACGAGCAGTACTTC. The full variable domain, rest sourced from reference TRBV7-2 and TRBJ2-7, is GAGVSQSPSNKVTEKGKDVELRCDPISGHTALYWYRQSLGQGLEFLIYFQGNSAPDKSGLPSDRFSAERTGGSVSTLTIQRTQQEDSAVYLCASSLGGTGGYEQYFGPGTRLTVT.

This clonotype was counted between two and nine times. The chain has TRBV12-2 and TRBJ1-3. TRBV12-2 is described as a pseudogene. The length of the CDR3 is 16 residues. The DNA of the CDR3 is TGTGCAAGTCCCCCGCACTCTGGCCTCTCTGGAAACACCATATATTTT. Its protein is CASPPHSGLSGNTIYF.

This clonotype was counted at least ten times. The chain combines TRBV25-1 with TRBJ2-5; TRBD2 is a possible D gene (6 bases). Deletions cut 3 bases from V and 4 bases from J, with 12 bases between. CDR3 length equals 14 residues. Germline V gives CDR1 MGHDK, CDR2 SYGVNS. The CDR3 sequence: CASSEAGWRETQYF. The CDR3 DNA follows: TGTGCCAGCAGTGAGGCGGGGTGGCGAGAGACCCAGTACTTC.

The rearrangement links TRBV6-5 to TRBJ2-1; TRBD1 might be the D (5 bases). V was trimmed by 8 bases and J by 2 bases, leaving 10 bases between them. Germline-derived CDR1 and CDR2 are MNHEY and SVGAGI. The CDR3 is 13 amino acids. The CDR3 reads CASRRTTYNEQFF. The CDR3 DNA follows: TGTGCCAGCCGAAGGACAACCTACAATGAGCAGTTCTTC.

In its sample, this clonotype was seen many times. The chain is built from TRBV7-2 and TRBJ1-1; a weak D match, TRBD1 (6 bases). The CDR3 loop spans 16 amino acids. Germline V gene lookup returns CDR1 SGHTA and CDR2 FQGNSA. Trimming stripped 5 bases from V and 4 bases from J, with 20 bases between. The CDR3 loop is CASSPQGGMVSTEAFF. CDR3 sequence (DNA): TGTGCCAGCAGCCCCCAAGGGGGTATGGTCAGCACTGAAGCTTTCTTT.

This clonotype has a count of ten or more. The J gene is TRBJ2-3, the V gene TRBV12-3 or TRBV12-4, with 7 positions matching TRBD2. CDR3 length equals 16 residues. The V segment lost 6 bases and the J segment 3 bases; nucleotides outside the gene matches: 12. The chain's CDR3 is CASSSNTGTTTDTQYF. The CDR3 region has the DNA TGTGCCAGCAGCTCGAATACCGGGACTACAACAGATACGCAGTATTTT.

The DNA for the CDR3 is TGCGCCAGCAGCTTGGCGGCTAGCGGGTTCGAGACCCAGTACTTC. This gives the protein CASSLAASGFETQYF. The chain is built from TRBV5-1 and TRBJ2-5; TRBD2 agrees at 8 bases. This CDR3 has 15 residues. Losses at the gene ends were 0 bases for V and 5 bases for J; bases not matched to a gene: 6. Per germline, CDR1 SGHRS and CDR2 YFSETQ.

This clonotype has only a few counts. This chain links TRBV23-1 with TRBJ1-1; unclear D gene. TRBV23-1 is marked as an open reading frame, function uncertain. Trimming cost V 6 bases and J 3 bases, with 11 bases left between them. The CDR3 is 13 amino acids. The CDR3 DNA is TGCGCCAGCAGACTGCCTCGGGACACTGAAGCTTTCTTT. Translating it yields CASRLPRDTEAFF.

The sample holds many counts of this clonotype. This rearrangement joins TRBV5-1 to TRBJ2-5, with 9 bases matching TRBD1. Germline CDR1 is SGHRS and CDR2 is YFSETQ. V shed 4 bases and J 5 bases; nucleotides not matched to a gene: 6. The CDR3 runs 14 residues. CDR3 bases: TGCGCCAGCAGCCAAACAGGGGGCTTTGAGACCCAGTACTTC. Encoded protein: CASSQTGGFETQYF.

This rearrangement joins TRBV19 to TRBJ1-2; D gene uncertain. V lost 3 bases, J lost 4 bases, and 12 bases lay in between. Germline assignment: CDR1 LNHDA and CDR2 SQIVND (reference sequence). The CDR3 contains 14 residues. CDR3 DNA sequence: TGTGCCAGTAGTATCTACCGTCGAGGCTATGGCTACACCTTC. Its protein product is CASSIYRRGYGYTF. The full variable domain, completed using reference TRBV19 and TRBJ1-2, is DGGITQSPKYLFRKEGQNVTLSCEQNLNHDAMYWYRQDPGQGLRLIYYSQIVNDFQKGDIAEGYSVSREKKESFPLTVTSAQKNPTAFYLCASSIYRRGYGYTFGSGTRLTVV.

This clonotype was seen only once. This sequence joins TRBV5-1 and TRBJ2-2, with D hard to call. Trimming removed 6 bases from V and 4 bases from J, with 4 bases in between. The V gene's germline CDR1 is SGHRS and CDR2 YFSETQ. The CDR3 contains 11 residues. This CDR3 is CASKGTGELFF. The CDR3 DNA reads TGCGCCAGCAAAGGCACCGGGGAGCTGTTTTTT.

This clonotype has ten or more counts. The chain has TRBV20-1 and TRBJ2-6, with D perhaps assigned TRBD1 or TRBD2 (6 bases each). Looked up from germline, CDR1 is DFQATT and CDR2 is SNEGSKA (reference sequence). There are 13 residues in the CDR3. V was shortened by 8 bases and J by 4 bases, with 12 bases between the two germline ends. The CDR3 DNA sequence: TGCAGTTCGGGGGCGAGAGGGGCCAACGTCCTGACTTTC. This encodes CSSGARGANVLTF.

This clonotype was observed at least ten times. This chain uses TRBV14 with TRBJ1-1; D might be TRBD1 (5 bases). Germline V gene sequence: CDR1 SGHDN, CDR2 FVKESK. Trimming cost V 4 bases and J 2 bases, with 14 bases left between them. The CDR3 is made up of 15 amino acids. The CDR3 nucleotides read TGTGCCAGCAGCCCCGGGGCGGGTTTTAACACTGAAGCTTTCTTT. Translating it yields CASSPGAGFNTEAFF. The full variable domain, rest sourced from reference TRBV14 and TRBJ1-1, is EAGVTQFPSHSVIEKGQTVTLRCDPISGHDNLYWYRRVMGKEIKFLLHFVKESKQDESGMPNNRFLAERTGGTYSTLKVQPAELEDSGVYFCASSPGAGFNTEAFFGQGTRLTVV.

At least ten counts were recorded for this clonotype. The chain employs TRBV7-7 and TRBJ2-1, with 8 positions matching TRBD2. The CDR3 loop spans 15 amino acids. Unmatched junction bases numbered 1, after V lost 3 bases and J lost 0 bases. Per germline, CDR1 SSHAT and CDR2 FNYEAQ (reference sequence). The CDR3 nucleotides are TGTGCCAGCAGCTTGGGGACTAGCTCCTACAATGAGCAGTTCTTC. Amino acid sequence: CASSLGTSSYNEQFF.

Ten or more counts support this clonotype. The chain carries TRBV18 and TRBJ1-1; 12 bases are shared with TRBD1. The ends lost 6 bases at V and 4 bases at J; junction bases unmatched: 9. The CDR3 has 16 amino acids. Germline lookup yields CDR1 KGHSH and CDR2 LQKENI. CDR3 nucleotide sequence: TGTGCCAGCTCCCCTCGGGACAGGGGGCTTGGCACTGAAGCTTTCTTT. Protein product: CASSPRDRGLGTEAFF.